Described below is a single T cell receptor beta chain sequence and its context. This sample stems from a study of T cell changes during pregnancy in multiple sclerosis. TCRdb's table, derived via immunoSEQ multiplex PCR, lists solely in-frame clones and lacks some. The sample contains roughly 60,000 clones, roughly nine tenths of which appear only once. There are 14 residues in the CDR3. Trimming shortened V by 1 base and J by 4 bases, and 10 bases separated the two germline ends. Germline V gene lookup returns CDR1 SEHNR and CDR2 FQNEAQ (reference sequence). The chain carries TRBV7-9 and TRBJ1-2; D gene ambiguous. Sample: CD4+ T cells from peripheral blood mononuclear cells, taken in the first trimester of pregnancy. The source is a female donor with multiple sclerosis, enrolled in a pregnancy study. In DNA, the CDR3 is TGTGCCAGCAGCTTAGGGCAGGAGGTCTATGGCTACACCTTC. Protein product: CASSLGQEVYGYTF.